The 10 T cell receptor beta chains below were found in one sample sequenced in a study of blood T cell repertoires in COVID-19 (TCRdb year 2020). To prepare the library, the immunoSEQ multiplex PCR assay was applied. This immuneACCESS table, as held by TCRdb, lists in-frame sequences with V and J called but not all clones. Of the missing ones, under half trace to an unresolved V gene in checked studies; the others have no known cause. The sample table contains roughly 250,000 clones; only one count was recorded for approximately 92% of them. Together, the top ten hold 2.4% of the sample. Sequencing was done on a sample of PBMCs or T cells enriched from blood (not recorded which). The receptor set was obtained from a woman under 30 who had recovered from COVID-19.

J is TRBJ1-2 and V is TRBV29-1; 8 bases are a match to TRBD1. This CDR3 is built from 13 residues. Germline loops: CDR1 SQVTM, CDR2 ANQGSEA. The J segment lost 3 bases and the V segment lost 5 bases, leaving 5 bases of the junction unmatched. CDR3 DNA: TGCAGCGTTAACCCAGGGGGCTACTATGGCTACACCTTC. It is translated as CSVNPGGYYGYTF.

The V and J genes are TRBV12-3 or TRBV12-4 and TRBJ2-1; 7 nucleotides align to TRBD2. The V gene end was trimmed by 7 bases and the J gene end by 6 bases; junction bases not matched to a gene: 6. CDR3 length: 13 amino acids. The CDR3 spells CASTLGLRNEQFF. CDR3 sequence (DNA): TGTGCCAGCACTCTGGGACTACGCAATGAGCAGTTCTTC.

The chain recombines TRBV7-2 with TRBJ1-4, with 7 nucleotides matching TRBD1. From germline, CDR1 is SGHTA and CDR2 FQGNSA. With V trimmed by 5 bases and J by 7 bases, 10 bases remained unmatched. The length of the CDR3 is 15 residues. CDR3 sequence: CASSATGTRGEKLFF. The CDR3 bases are TGTGCCAGCAGCGCGACAGGGACGCGAGGTGAAAAACTGTTTTTT.

The CDR3 DNA is TGTGCCAGCATGGGGACACCTTACTACGAGCAGTACTTC. Protein: CASMGTPYYEQYF. The chain joins TRBV27 to TRBJ2-7; perhaps TRBD1 as D (6 bases). The germline V gene has CDR1 MNHEY and CDR2 SMNVEV (reference sequence). The CDR3 sequence is 13 residues long. The V and J ends lost 7 bases and 3 bases respectively, with 13 bases between them.

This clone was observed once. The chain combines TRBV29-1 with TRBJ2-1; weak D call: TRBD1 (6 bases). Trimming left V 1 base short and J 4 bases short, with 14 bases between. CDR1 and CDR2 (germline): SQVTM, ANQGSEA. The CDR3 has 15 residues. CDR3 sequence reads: CSVEGEAGVYNEQFF. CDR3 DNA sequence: TGCAGCGTTGAAGGAGAGGCAGGGGTTTACAATGAGCAGTTCTTC.

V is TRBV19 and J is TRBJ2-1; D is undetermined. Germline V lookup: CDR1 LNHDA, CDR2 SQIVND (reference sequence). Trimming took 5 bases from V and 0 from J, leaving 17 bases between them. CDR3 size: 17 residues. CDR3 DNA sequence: TGTGCCAGTAGTTCGCGACTGGCCAAGAGCTCCTACAATGAGCAGTTCTTC. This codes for CASSSRLAKSSYNEQFF.

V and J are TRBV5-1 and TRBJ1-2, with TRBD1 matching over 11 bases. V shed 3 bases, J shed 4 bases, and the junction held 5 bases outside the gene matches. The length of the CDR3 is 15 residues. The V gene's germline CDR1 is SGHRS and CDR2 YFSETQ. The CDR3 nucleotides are TGCGCCAGCAGCTCAGGACAGGGGGCTTCCTATGGCTACACCTTC. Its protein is CASSSGQGASYGYTF. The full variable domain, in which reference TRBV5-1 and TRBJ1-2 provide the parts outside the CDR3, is KAGVTQTPRYLIKTRGQQVTLSCSPISGHRSVSWYQQTPGQGLQFLFEYFSETQRNKGNFPGRFSGRQFSNSRSEMNVSTLELGDSALYLCASSSGQGASYGYTFGSGTRLTVV.

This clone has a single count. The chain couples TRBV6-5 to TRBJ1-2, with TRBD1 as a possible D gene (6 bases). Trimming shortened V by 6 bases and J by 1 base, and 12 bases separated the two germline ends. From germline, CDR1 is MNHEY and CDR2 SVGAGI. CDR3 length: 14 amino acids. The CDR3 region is CASRRTEFNYGYTF. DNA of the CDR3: TGTGCCAGCAGGAGGACAGAATTTAACTATGGCTACACCTTC.

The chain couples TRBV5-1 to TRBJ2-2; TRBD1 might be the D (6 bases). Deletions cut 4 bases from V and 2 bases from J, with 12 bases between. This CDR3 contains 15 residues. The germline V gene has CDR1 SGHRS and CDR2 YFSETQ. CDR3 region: CASSPGASNTGELFF. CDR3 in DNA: TGCGCCAGCAGCCCAGGGGCTTCTAACACCGGGGAGCTGTTTTTT.

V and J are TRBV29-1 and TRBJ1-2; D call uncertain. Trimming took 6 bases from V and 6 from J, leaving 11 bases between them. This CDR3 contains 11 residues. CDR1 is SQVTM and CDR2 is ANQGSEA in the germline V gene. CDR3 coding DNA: TGCAGCGTGGATGGAGCCAATGGCTACACCTTC. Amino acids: CSVDGANGYTF.